Listed below are T cell receptor beta chains from one sample, sequenced in a study of blood T cells in healthy people across ages. TCRdb passed the 5' RACE reads through MiXCR, listing each CDR3 protein once. The sample has over 500,000 distinct CDR3 sequences, around 27% seen once. These data were likewise used in another study, on T cells of mothers and their children.

The sequenced sample consisted of blood. Receptors originate from a boy between 2 and 10 years old in good health. The conserved cysteine and the conserved F or W are not part of the CDR3 here. A D gene is named only where the DNA matches it firmly. A clone size is listed for some rows: how often the clone was seen (once, few, many), or a class if it is expanded.

j_gene	v_gene	d_gene	abundance	CDR3aa
TRBJ2-5	TRBV7-2	-	few	ASSSGGNPAQY
TRBJ2-5	TRBV2	-	-	ASSWGTTQETQY
TRBJ2-1	TRBV10-3	TRBD2	-	AIGVEGRAHNEQF
-	TRBV4-2	TRBD1	-	ASSQDREGAKYNEQF
TRBJ1-4	TRBV2	-	few	ASSVGAGRNEKLF
TRBJ2-4	TRBV27	-	-	ASRGGLLAKNIQY
TRBJ1-3	TRBV10-3	-	-	AISHEHRDGSGNTIY
TRBJ2-3	TRBV12-3/TRBV12-4	TRBD2	many	ASSTGTNADTQY
TRBJ2-6	TRBV10-3	TRBD2	-	AISDPAGGAGVVTGANVLT
TRBJ1-4	TRBV20-1	-	-	SALGRKGREKLF
TRBJ2-1	TRBV4-2	-	-	ASSQDVGTYNEQF
TRBJ2-1	TRBV25-1	-	many	ASSQDSSFFDEQF
TRBJ1-2	TRBV13	-	once	ASSLRLANYGYT
TRBJ2-3	TRBV9	-	-	ASSVGGSPITDTQY
TRBJ2-4	TRBV6-5	-	-	ASSYEGAKNIQY
TRBJ1-5	TRBV27	-	-	ASGHLNQPQH
TRBJ2-2	TRBV19	-	-	ASSIRGGGELF
-	TRBV28	-	-	ASSLYQGVRETQY
TRBJ1-5	TRBV30	-	few	AWAGGSNQPQH
TRBJ1-2	TRBV2	TRBD1	-	ALSFGTDYGYT
TRBJ1-6	TRBV20-1	-	few	SAGSPLH
TRBJ2-2	TRBV10-1	-	few	ASSGGNTGELF
TRBJ2-5	TRBV5-1	TRBD2	few	ASTSTSARETQY
TRBJ2-2	TRBV5-1	TRBD2	few	ASSGLAENTGELF
TRBJ1-1	TRBV7-9	-	few	ASSPRRSWSPEAF
TRBJ2-3	TRBV29-1	-	-	SVGKTGLTTDTQY
TRBJ2-7	TRBV7-9	-	few	ASSPKAGAGPSYEQY
-	TRBV7-7	TRBD2	-	ASSPSGSIDNEQF
TRBJ1-2	TRBV5-1	-	few	ASSLGIGSYGYT
TRBJ1-2	TRBV27	-	few	ASSLSKDRVYGYT
TRBJ2-2	TRBV27	-	few	ASRHLLNTGELF
TRBJ2-1	TRBV11-3	-	-	ASSLGTPWGPLQVNEQF
TRBJ1-1	TRBV5-1	-	few	ASSLAPTNSEAF
TRBJ2-3	TRBV7-2	TRBD2	-	ASSLGGLGGGDTQY
TRBJ2-1	TRBV6-2/TRBV6-3	TRBD2	few	ASSYSTSGRDWGEQF
TRBJ1-1	TRBV7-6	-	few	ASSPKGTEAF
TRBJ2-4	TRBV7-2	-	-	ASSKSTQRAKNIQY
TRBJ2-1	TRBV29-1	TRBD1	few	SVEGGTGPSYNEQF
TRBJ1-3	TRBV20-1	TRBD1	-	SALGTAGNTIY
TRBJ2-7	TRBV7-2	TRBD2	few	ASSSGGTSAYEQY
TRBJ1-1	TRBV19	-	few	ASSIDPRNTEAF
TRBJ2-7	TRBV7-9	-	-	ASSQMGKGLGHEQY
TRBJ1-6	TRBV27	-	-	ASSWKWSSYNSPLH
TRBJ2-4	TRBV12-3/TRBV12-4	-	-	ASSSSINIQY
TRBJ2-2	TRBV9	-	-	ASSPHWPFDTGELF
TRBJ2-5	TRBV5-1	TRBD2	-	ASSPDRAGETQY
TRBJ2-1	TRBV2	TRBD1	-	ASTWDRGSNEQF
TRBJ2-3	TRBV10-3	TRBD2	-	AISDPAGGTDTQY
TRBJ2-5	TRBV11-2	TRBD1	few	ASSLGTGAETQY
TRBJ1-1	TRBV4-1	-	-	ASSQDTAGATEAF
-	TRBV11-2	-	few	ASSLPGPWDEQF
TRBJ2-1	TRBV11-2	-	-	ASSLDEGLSRVFQF
TRBJ1-4	TRBV4-3	-	few	ASSPQEGEKLF
TRBJ2-3	TRBV4-3	TRBD2	few	ASSQALAGGTQDTQY
TRBJ1-2	TRBV7-2	-	-	ASSLTGDNYGYT
TRBJ2-7	TRBV7-2	TRBD2	-	ASSLVAGTPYEQY
TRBJ2-5	TRBV4-3	TRBD2	-	ASSQEGGGSETQY
TRBJ2-1	TRBV11-2	TRBD2	few	ASSLGLTSKF
TRBJ2-6	TRBV5-6	TRBD1	few	ASSLNRGPGANVLT